Shown below are 27 T cell receptor beta chains from a single sample sequenced in a study of regulatory T cells in long-lasting Graves disease. Specified time point: newly diagnosed GD, antithyroid drugs for less than 3 months. PBMCs provided the RNA from which the TCR library was made. Both iRepertoire HTBI primers and Arm-PCR of CDR3 regions were used to build the TCR beta libraries. TCRdb analysed the multiplex PCR reads with MiXCR anew, one entry per CDR3 protein. The profile shows around 240,000 distinct CDR3 sequences, around 19% of them singletons. These records were also assigned to another study, of T cells in Graves' hyperthyroidism and ophthalmopathy.

Material: peripheral blood mononuclear cells (PBMCs), obtained at new diagnosis, from a patient treated with antithyroid drugs. These receptors were collected from a woman in her twenties or thirties with Graves disease.

This clonotype was detected only a few times. J is TRBJ2-1 and V is TRBV9; maybe TRBD2 (6 bases). Trimming left V 4 bases short and J 5 bases short, with 19 bases between. The CDR3 runs to 16 residues. Germline CDR1 is SGDLS and CDR2 is YYNGEE. The CDR3 spells CASSPLDGTLDNEQFF. The CDR3, as DNA: TGTGCCAGCAGCCCCCTGGACGGGACTCTAGACAATGAGCAGTTCTTC.

This clonotype showed up many times. This rearrangement joins TRBV7-9 to TRBJ2-5, with D unclear. CDR1 and CDR2 from the germline V gene are SEHNR and FQNEAQ (reference sequence). The CDR3 extends over 10 amino acids. Trimming took 3 bases from V and 5 from J, leaving 1 base between them. The chain's CDR3 is CASSFETQYF. CDR3 sequence (DNA): TGTGCCAGCAGCTTCGAGACCCAGTACTTC.

The chain couples TRBV7-2 to TRBJ2-7; TRBD1 matches 8 bases. Germline V gene sequence: CDR1 SGHTA, CDR2 FQGNSA. J was trimmed by 5 bases and V by 4 bases; bases with no gene match: 4. The CDR3 is 13 amino acids. The DNA of the CDR3 is TGTGCCAGCAGCTGGACAGGGAGTCACGAGCAGTACTTC. Protein product: CASSWTGSHEQYF.

This clonotype was counted at least ten times. The chain combines TRBV4-1 with TRBJ1-1, with TRBD1 matching over 10 bases. J gave up 4 bases and V 4 bases, and 9 bases lay outside the gene matches. In germline, CDR1 is MGHRA, CDR2 YSYEKL. This CDR3 comprises 16 residues. CDR3 region: CASSPVGQGRSTEAFF. CDR3 nucleotides: TGCGCCAGCAGCCCGGTGGGACAGGGGAGGAGCACTGAAGCTTTCTTT.

V gene TRBV10-3 combines with J gene TRBJ2-7; no firm D call. Trimming stripped 4 bases from V and 4 bases from J, with 5 bases between. The CDR3 runs to 11 residues. Germline V gene sequence: CDR1 ENHRY, CDR2 SYGVKD. The CDR3 region is CAISAEYEQYF. CDR3 sequence (DNA): TGTGCCATCAGTGCTGAGTACGAGCAGTACTTC.

This clonotype turned up a few times. The chain links TRBV10-1 to TRBJ2-5; D is undetermined. V was trimmed by 3 bases and J by 1 base, leaving 6 bases between them. This CDR3 spans 13 amino acids. The germline gives CDR1 WNHNN, CDR2 SYGVQD (reference sequence). In DNA, the CDR3 is TGCGCCAGCAGTGACAGGCTCCAAGAGACCCAGTACTTC. Its protein product is CASSDRLQETQYF.

This clonotype was seen at least ten times. The chain combines TRBV6-1 with TRBJ2-3; D is unclear. The CDR3 contains 14 residues. Trimming stripped 8 bases from V and 2 bases from J, with 14 bases between. Looked up from germline, CDR1 is MNHNS and CDR2 is SASEGT. The DNA of the CDR3 is TGTGCCAGCCAACAGCCCGGCGACACAGATACGCAGTATTTT. Its protein product is CASQQPGDTDTQYF.

The chain recombines TRBV29-1 with TRBJ1-5; TRBD1 agrees at 7 bases. The germline V gene has CDR1 SQVTM and CDR2 ANQGSEA. This CDR3 is built from 15 residues. V shed 6 bases and J 2 bases; nucleotides not matched to a gene: 10. The CDR3 region has the DNA TGCAGCGTATCCACAGGGGCGGGGGGCAATCAGCCCCAGCATTTT. Its translation is CSVSTGAGGNQPQHF. Variable domain in full (rest from reference TRBV29-1 and TRBJ1-5): SAVISQKPSRDICQRGTSLTIQCQVDSQVTMMFWYRQQPGQSLTLIATANQGSEATYESGFVIDKFPISRPNLTFSTLTVSNMSPEDSSIYLCSVSTGAGGNQPQHFGDGTRLSIL.

About this clonotype itself: This may come from a read error, since a much larger clone is one base off. The chain is built from TRBV6-5 and TRBJ2-1; 7 bases match TRBD1. This CDR3 region has 15 residues. Germline CDR1 is MNHEY and CDR2 is SVGAGI. This CDR3 is CASSYQGGAYREQLF. In DNA form, the CDR3 reads TGTGCCAGCAGTTACCAAGGGGGCGCTTATCGTGAGCAGCTCTTC.

This clonotype was detected many times. This chain joins TRBV5-1 and TRBJ1-2; D might be TRBD1 (6 bases). Germline CDR1 and CDR2: SGHRS and YFSETQ. Trimming pared 4 bases from V and 8 bases from J, leaving 15 bases between. The CDR3 runs 13 residues. The CDR3 region has the DNA TGCGCCAGCAGCCCCAGGGGTTCCGGGGGCTACACCTTC. It encodes CASSPRGSGGYTF.

With regard to this clonotype: The conserved closing phenylalanine or tryptophan is absent in this CDR3, likely reflecting a read error. The chain employs TRBV9 and TRBJ2-1; weak D call: TRBD1 (5 bases). V lost 0 bases and J lost 5, with 9 bases in between. Germline V gene sequence: CDR1 SGDLS, CDR2 YYNGEE. CDR3 length equals 14 residues. The DNA of the CDR3 is TGTGCCAGCAGCGTAGGACAGCACGACAATGAGCAGTTCCTC. Its protein product is CASSVGQHDNEQFL.

In this sample, this clonotype turned up many times. The chain is built from TRBV7-2 and TRBJ1-5; D gene unclear. In germline, CDR1 is SGHTA, CDR2 FQGNSA. Deletions cut 2 bases from V and 1 base from J, with 12 bases between. The CDR3 is 16 amino acids. CDR3 bases: TGTGCCAGCAGCTTATTGCCCGCTTTAAGCAATCAGCCCCAGCATTTT. This translates into CASSLLPALSNQPQHF.

The genes are TRBV6-5 and TRBJ2-7, with 7 nucleotides matching TRBD1. The CDR3 sequence is 16 residues long. CDR1 is MNHEY, CDR2 SVGAGI, per germline. The V segment lost 4 bases and the J segment 0 bases; nucleotides outside the gene matches: 9. The CDR3 loop is CASSSPPTGNSYEQYF. The CDR3 DNA follows: TGTGCCAGCAGTTCGCCTCCGACAGGGAACTCCTACGAGCAGTACTTC.

This clonotype showed up just a few times. The chain employs TRBV5-6 and TRBJ2-5; no clear D gene. This CDR3 comprises 13 residues. CDR1 and CDR2 from the germline V gene are SGHDT and YYEEEE. V gave up 0 bases and J gave up 4 bases, with 7 bases separating them. The CDR3 bases are TGTGCCAGCAGCTTGGACAGATTAGAGACCCAGTACTTC. Protein product: CASSLDRLETQYF. The full variable domain, its missing parts supplied by reference TRBV5-6 and TRBJ2-5, is DAGVTQSPTHLIKTRGQQVTLRCSPKSGHDTVSWYQQALGQGPQFIFQYYEEEERQRGNFPDRFSGHQFPNYSSELNVNALLLGDSALYLCASSLDRLETQYFGPGTRLLVL.

The sample holds many counts of this clonotype. The chain uses TRBV7-7 and TRBJ2-1; perhaps TRBD2 as D (6 bases). Germline V CDR1 and CDR2: SSHAT, FNYEAQ (reference sequence). This CDR3 is built from 13 residues. The V end lost 1 base, the J end lost 7 bases, and 8 bases lay between the germline ends. The CDR3 nucleotides are TGTGCCAGCAGCTTAGGGGCGGGGAATGAGCAGTTCTTC. Translation: CASSLGAGNEQFF.

This clonotype was seen a few times. This rearrangement joins TRBV6-1 to TRBJ2-5; a possible D gene is TRBD2 (5 bases). There are 14 residues in the CDR3. Germline V gene lookup returns CDR1 MNHNS and CDR2 SASEGT. V gave up 3 bases and J gave up 2 bases, with 10 bases separating them. The CDR3 region is CASSDPGSQETQYF. As DNA, the CDR3 is TGTGCCAGCAGTGATCCGGGATCTCAAGAGACCCAGTACTTC.

Points on this clonotype: This likely came from a read error, as a far larger clone is one base away. V is TRBV7-8 and J is TRBJ2-5; D gene ambiguous. This CDR3 spans 14 amino acids. Germline V lookup: CDR1 SGHVS, CDR2 FQNEAQ. The CDR3 loop is CASSQDVSTETRYF. The CDR3 DNA reads as TGTGCCAGCAGCCAAGATGTGTCCACGGAGACCCGGTACTTC.

A word on this clonotype: Because the CDR3 is missing its conserved closing phenylalanine or tryptophan, this is likely a read error. The rearrangement joins TRBV7-6 to TRBJ1-4; a possible D gene is TRBD1 (6 bases). Trimming pared 6 bases from V and 1 base from J, leaving 12 bases between. Germline V gene data show CDR1 as SGHVS and CDR2 as FNYEAQ. The CDR3 runs to 15 residues. The CDR3 region has the DNA TGTGCCAGCAGACGCAGGGGAGTAACTAATGAAAAACTGTTTGTT. The encoded protein is CASRRRGVTNEKLFV.

About this clonotype: One junction end does not reproduce the germline sequence, and a read error may be involved. The chain carries TRBV20-1 and TRBJ1-3, with TRBD1 matching 7 bases. This CDR3 contains 13 residues. The germline CDR1 and CDR2 sequences are DFQATT and SNEGSKA (reference sequence). CDR3 region: CSAGTAEGNIIYF. The CDR3 DNA reads as TGCAGTGCCGGGACAGCGGAGGGAAACATCATATATTTT.

This clonotype showed up many times. The chain combines TRBV15 with TRBJ1-1; D ambiguous. The germline CDR1 and CDR2 sequences are LNHNV and YYDKDF (reference sequence). V lost 0 bases, J lost 0 bases, and 8 bases lay in between. The CDR3 sequence is 15 residues long. The CDR3 here is CATSRDRGLNTEAFF. CDR3 bases: TGTGCCACCAGCAGAGACCGGGGTTTGAACACTGAAGCTTTCTTT.

This clonotype has a handful of counts. This chain joins TRBV19 and TRBJ2-7; 11 bases match TRBD1. V lost 4 bases and J lost 4; bases outside the gene matches: 6. CDR3 length equals 15 residues. Looked up from germline, CDR1 is LNHDA and CDR2 is SQIVND (reference sequence). This CDR3 is CASSTADRGRYEQYF. For the CDR3, the DNA is TGTGCCAGTAGTACCGCGGACAGGGGGCGGTACGAGCAGTACTTC.

This clonotype was seen many times. The V and J genes are TRBV2 and TRBJ1-6; TRBD1 might be the D (6 bases). V was shortened by 5 bases and J by 8 bases, with 13 bases between the two germline ends. Germline CDR1 SNHLY, CDR2 FYNNEI. The CDR3 has 14 amino acids. Here the CDR3 reads CASSHRVLYSPLHF. CDR3 DNA: TGTGCCAGCAGTCACAGGGTCTTGTATTCACCCCTCCACTTT.

This clonotype was observed many times. The chain uses TRBV3-1 and TRBJ2-7; the D gene could be TRBD1 or TRBD2 (5 bases each). The V end was cut by 4 bases, the J end by 4 bases, with 11 bases between. CDR3 length: 13 residues. Germline-derived CDR1 and CDR2 are LGHDT and YNNKEL (reference sequence). The CDR3 sequence is CASSRDRTYEQYF. The CDR3, as DNA: TGTGCCAGCAGCCGGGACCGTACATACGAGCAGTACTTC.

Many counts were recorded for this clonotype. This chain joins TRBV6-1 and TRBJ1-2; possibly TRBD1 for D (5 bases). The V and J ends lost 4 bases and 4 bases respectively, with 16 bases between them. CDR3 length: 15 amino acids. From germline, CDR1 is MNHNS and CDR2 SASEGT. The CDR3 DNA sequence: TGTGCCAGCAGTGTAGGTGGGGCGGAGCCCTATGGCTACACCTTC. This codes for CASSVGGAEPYGYTF.

The chain links TRBV20-1 to TRBJ2-1, with TRBD2 identical over 13 bases. The DNA end is a closer match to TRBJ2-5, so the J assignment may be wrong. CDR1 and CDR2 from the germline V gene are DFQATT and SNEGSKA (reference sequence). The CDR3 covers 18 residues. CDR3 region: CSASLRAGTSGDQETQYF. Written as DNA, the CDR3 is TGCAGTGCTAGTCTTAGGGCCGGGACTAGCGGGGACCAAGAGACCCAGTACTTC.

Many counts were recorded for this clonotype. The chain employs TRBV6-1 and TRBJ1-5, with D uncertain. Trimming stripped 0 bases from V and 4 bases from J, with 7 bases between. This CDR3 contains 14 residues. Germline V gives CDR1 MNHNS, CDR2 SASEGT. DNA of the CDR3: TGTGCCAGCAGTGAAGCGCTGGGGAATCAGCCCCAGCATTTT. Translated: CASSEALGNQPQHF.

The chain combines TRBV30 with TRBJ2-3; D gene uncertain. Germline-derived CDR1 and CDR2 are GTSNPN and SVGIG (reference sequence). The CDR3 is 14 residues long. Trimming took 5 bases from V and 5 from J, leaving 17 bases between them. This CDR3 reads CAWVKQDVIDTQYF. In DNA, the CDR3 is TGTGCCTGGGTGAAGCAGGACGTGATAGATACGCAGTATTTT.